The present T cell receptor beta chain was sequenced within a study of response to subunit inactivated influenza vaccine. This CDR3 spans 16 amino acids. CDR1 and CDR2 (germline): MGHRA, YSYEKL. V was clipped by 4 bases and J by 0 bases, with 15 bases between them. TCRdb re-derived calls from the RT-PCR reads in MiXCR, one entry per CDR3 protein. The sample lists some 500,000 distinct CDR3 sequences, under 15% occurring once. Only a few counts were recorded for this clonotype. The TCR comes from a man aged 50-59 years who received an inactivated influenza vaccine. V and J are TRBV4-1 and TRBJ1-2, with a possible D match to TRBD1 (6 bases). The source material was PBMCs from blood, sampled roughly 47 days after vaccination. CDR3 loop: CASSRGGQPANYGYTF. CDR3 DNA sequence: TGCGCCAGCAGCCGAGGCGGACAGCCAGCTAACTATGGCTACACCTTC.